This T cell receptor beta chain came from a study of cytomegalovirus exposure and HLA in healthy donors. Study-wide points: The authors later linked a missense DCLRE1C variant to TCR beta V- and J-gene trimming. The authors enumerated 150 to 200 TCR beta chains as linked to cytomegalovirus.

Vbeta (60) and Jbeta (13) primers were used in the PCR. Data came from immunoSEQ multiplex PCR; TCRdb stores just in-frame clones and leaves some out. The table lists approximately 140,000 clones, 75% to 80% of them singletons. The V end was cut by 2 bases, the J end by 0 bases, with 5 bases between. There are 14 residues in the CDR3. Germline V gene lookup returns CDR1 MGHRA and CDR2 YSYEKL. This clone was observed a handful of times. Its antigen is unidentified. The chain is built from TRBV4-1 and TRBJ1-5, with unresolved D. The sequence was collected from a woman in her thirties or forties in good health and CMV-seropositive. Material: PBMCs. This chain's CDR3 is CASSQQFSNQPQHF. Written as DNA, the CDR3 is TGCGCCAGCAGCCAACAATTTAGCAATCAGCCCCAGCATTTT.